This TCR beta chain was profiled in a study of monozygotic twins with inflammatory bowel disease (dated by TCRdb to about 2019). Describing the broader study: A total of 28 monozygotic twin pairs were included in the full study, comprising nine German pairs (four IBD-concordant, five IBD-discordant) and 19 IBD-discordant Danish pairs. Each individual had, on average, about 151 000 unique TCRalpha sequences and 181 000 unique TCRbeta sequences available for analysis. Within discordant pairs, disease-associated traits were sought mainly by comparing IBD patients with their genetically identical healthy co-twins.

Libraries were prepared through 5' RACE. The input for every TCR library was 3500 ng of total RNA. For each sample, cDNA synthesis was carried out in eight separate reactions using SMARTScribe reverse transcriptase. Unique molecular identifiers containing a 6-nucleotide sample barcode were introduced through template switching during cDNA synthesis. Two nested PCRs of about 16 and 10 cycles amplified the TCRalpha and TCRbeta cDNA, and bead purification followed each PCR. Before amplification, the cDNA was treated with uracil DNA-glycosylase and purified using the QIAquick PCR purification kit. The second PCR added Illumina TruSeq-compatible adapters along with sample-specific barcodes. TapeStation and Qubit were used to check library quality and concentration, and around 5.2 ng of each library went into the pool. The pooled libraries were sequenced with 2 x 100 bp reads and custom sequencing primers on an Illumina HiSeq2500 single-index Rapid Run. Per the authors' processing: MiGEC version 1.2.6 was used for UMI-based consensus assembly to correct PCR and sequencing errors. V(D)J alignment, clonotype assembly and CDR3 extraction were performed with MiXCR version 2.1.1. Normalisation of gene usage, clonotype sharing and MAIT/NKT TCR abundance was achieved by analysing the top 1000, 10 000 and 20 000 clonotypes per sample. After downsampling to 27 000 UMIs, diversity was calculated as the inverse Simpson index using the vegan R package. Paired Mann-Whitney U tests were applied to discordant twin pairs, and Benjamini-Hochberg correction was used for multiple testing. TCRdb reanalyzed the reads, keeping one entry per CDR3 protein sequence and omitting DNA. The V and J calls and clone size are TCRdb's, not the authors'. The sample table holds 170,000 or so distinct CDR3 sequences. Approximately 7% of the sample comes from the top ten.

From each donor, an approximately 2.5 ml peripheral blood sample was collected into PAXgene tubes and kept at -80 degrees C. Without T cell sorting, total RNA was isolated from whole blood using the PAXgene blood miRNA kit on an automated QIAcube. Deep TCRalpha and TCRbeta repertoire profiling with unique molecular barcoding was performed on peripheral blood of monozygotic twin pairs concordant or discordant for inflammatory bowel disease. Smoking habits were recorded for all twin pairs, and each individual was classified as a current, former or never smoker. Points the paper makes about the study in general: The results gave no support for a single strong signal or clonotype linked to IBD. Differing immunosuppressive treatments among patients may have added background noise and inter-individual variability to the repertoires. Compared with healthy twins, IBD patients had fewer clonotypes in common with other individuals, a difference most pronounced in patients showing signs of disease activity. TCRbeta repertoire diversity, by inverse Simpson index, was decreased in IBD patients compared with their healthy co-twins. Concordant and discordant twins showed no difference in repertoire similarity, possibly because of limited statistical power. The analysis was unable to tell different T cell subtypes apart.

Note on this clonotype: Its antigen remains undetermined.

Reading from cysteine to phenylalanine, the CDR3 counts 14 amino acids. The entry carries no DNA sequence. Based on the germline V gene (reference sequence), the CDR1 and CDR2 sequences are DFQATT and SNEGSKA. The sequence was obtained from a human donor with ulcerative colitis or Crohn's disease, or a healthy co-twin of an affected twin (not recorded which). Sample: blood. This sequence uses TRBV20-1 and TRBJ1-5; TCRdb's assignment of TRBD1 cannot be checked, as there is no DNA. This receptor has the CDR3 CSAPGGKFDQPQHF.